Listed here are 10 T cell receptor beta chains from one sample, sequenced in a study of blood T cell repertoires in COVID-19. Sequencing used immunoSEQ multiplex PCR; TCRdb keeps in-frame clones, though not all of them. This table has 45,000 to 55,000 clones, about nine tenths appearing once. Source material: peripheral blood. The source is a human donor in a cohort sampled during active COVID-19.

The rearrangement uses TRBV10-1 and TRBJ2-5, with unresolved D. Deletions cut 1 base from V and 2 bases from J, with 5 bases between. Germline lookup yields CDR1 WNHNN and CDR2 SYGVQD (reference sequence). This CDR3 comprises 13 residues. The CDR3 is CASSEFGQETQYF. The CDR3 DNA is TGCGCCAGCAGTGAGTTCGGTCAAGAGACCCAGTACTTC.

The rearrangement uses TRBV27 and TRBJ1-5; D is possibly TRBD1 (6 bases). V lost 3 bases and J lost 4, with 7 bases in between. This CDR3 spans 13 amino acids. CDR1 is MNHEY, CDR2 SMNVEV, per germline (reference sequence). The CDR3 is CASSLTGNQPQHF. The CDR3 coding sequence is TGTGCCAGCAGTTTGACAGGTAATCAGCCCCAGCATTTT.

V usage is TRBV15 and J usage is TRBJ2-4, with D possibly TRBD1 on 6 matching bases. The V end was cut by 6 bases, the J end by 0 bases, with 9 bases between. CDR3 length equals 14 residues. Looked up from germline, CDR1 is LNHNV and CDR2 is YYDKDF (reference sequence). The CDR3 here is CATRDSIAKNIQYF. For the CDR3, the DNA is TGTGCCACCAGGGACAGCATAGCCAAAAACATTCAGTACTTC.

The chain uses TRBV6-4 and TRBJ1-2; the D is unclear. The CDR3 has 14 residues. The germline V gene has CDR1 MRHNA and CDR2 SNTAGT. Trimming removed 0 bases from V and 8 bases from J, with 13 bases in between. This CDR3 is CASSDSGRIGGYTF. CDR3 nucleotide sequence: TGTGCCAGCAGTGACTCGGGGAGGATAGGGGGCTACACCTTC.

The chain joins TRBV4-1 to TRBJ1-3; 9 bases agree with TRBD1. V trimming: 4 bases; J trimming: 2 bases; junction bases outside the gene matches: 6. Germline assignment: CDR1 MGHRA and CDR2 YSYEKL. The CDR3 is 16 residues long. The CDR3 loop reads CASSRLGTGTGNTIYF. Written as DNA, the CDR3 is TGCGCCAGCAGCCGCCTCGGGACAGGGACTGGAAACACCATATATTTT.

The rearrangement links TRBV28 to TRBJ2-3, with 7 bases matching TRBD2. The CDR3 loop spans 16 amino acids. J was trimmed by 2 bases and V by 11 bases; bases with no gene match: 16. Germline V gives CDR1 MDHEN, CDR2 SYDVKM. The CDR3 protein is CASVAPRGTSTDTQYF. CDR3 DNA sequence: TGTGCCTCGGTCGCCCCGCGGGGGACTTCCACAGATACGCAGTATTTT.

The chain couples TRBV9 to TRBJ1-3; tentative D call: TRBD1 (6 bases). CDR3 length: 15 residues. Germline values: CDR1 SGDLS, CDR2 YYNGEE. V was trimmed by 3 bases and J by 0 bases, leaving 10 bases between them. CDR3: CASSGQVNSGNTIYF. CDR3 nucleotides: TGTGCCAGCAGCGGACAGGTGAACTCTGGAAACACCATATATTTT.

The genes are TRBV20-1 and TRBJ2-5, with D possibly being TRBD1 (6 bases). Germline assignment: CDR1 DFQATT and CDR2 SNEGSKA (reference sequence). The CDR3 runs to 13 residues. Trimming removed 3 bases at V and 1 base at J, with 9 bases between. CDR3 sequence reads: CSASPGAQETQYF. The CDR3 DNA sequence: TGCAGTGCTAGTCCAGGGGCCCAAGAGACCCAGTACTTC.

The CDR3 DNA follows: TGTGCCAGCAGCTTGGGTTGGTTAAGAGGGACTGAAGCTTTCTTT. This gives the protein CASSLGWLRGTEAFF. The rearrangement uses TRBV5-4 and TRBJ1-1; the D is unclear. The CDR3 covers 15 residues. Between the trimmed V and J ends, which lost 0 bases and 5 bases, there was a span of 14 bases. The germline gives CDR1 SGHNT, CDR2 YYREEE (reference sequence).

This chain connects TRBV7-9 to TRBJ2-1; 7 bases fit TRBD2. Per germline, CDR1 SEHNR and CDR2 FQNEAQ (reference sequence). The length of the CDR3 is 15 residues. The V and J ends lost 3 bases and 0 bases, in that order; junction bases with no gene match: 2. The CDR3 DNA follows: TGTGCCAGCAGCTTGGAGCGGGGCTCCTACAATGAGCAGTTCTTC. Protein: CASSLERGSYNEQFF. The full variable domain, its missing parts supplied by reference TRBV7-9 and TRBJ2-1, is DTGVSQNPRHKITKRGQNVTFRCDPISEHNRLYWYRQTLGQGPEFLTYFQNEAQLEKSRLLSDRFSAERPKGSFSTLEIQRTEQGDSAMYLCASSLERGSYNEQFFGPGTRLTVL.